Sequencing of this T cell receptor (beta chain) was carried out in a study of somatic mutations in cytotoxic T cells in rheumatoid arthritis. Study-level information: The authors flow-sorted some V beta antibody-stained T-cell populations at nearly 100% purity, including V beta1+ cells that they sequenced for TCRB.

Study-level points and caveats: No significant CD8+ T-cell clonality difference was found between rheumatoid arthritis patients and age-matched controls. With about 60 patients examined, roughly 8 had a largest CD8+ clone exceeding 20% of CD8+ cells.

In the authors' methods: Large patient CD8+ clones, those above 1%, rarely matched published virus-specific TCRB sequences. Profiling relied on immunoSEQ multiplex PCR, and the TCRdb table lists in-frame clones only, not all of them. The V and J calls and the clone size are those of that table, but D and trimming were determined from the DNA. This sample carries 15,000 to 20,000 clones, about 81% of them seen once, and the ten largest clones take over 11%. Germline V gene sequence: CDR1 LNHNV, CDR2 YYDKDF (reference sequence). This CDR3 has 15 amino acids. V was shortened by 4 bases and J by 0 bases, with 9 bases between the two germline ends. For this clone: Its antigen is not identified.

The source material was CD8+ T cells sorted from blood. This chain joins TRBV15 and TRBJ2-2; D may be TRBD2 (5 bases). The source of this sequence is an adult with rheumatoid arthritis. CDR3 residues: CATSMGRSNTGELFF. The CDR3 nucleotides read TGTGCCACCAGCATGGGGAGATCGAACACCGGGGAGCTGTTTTTT.